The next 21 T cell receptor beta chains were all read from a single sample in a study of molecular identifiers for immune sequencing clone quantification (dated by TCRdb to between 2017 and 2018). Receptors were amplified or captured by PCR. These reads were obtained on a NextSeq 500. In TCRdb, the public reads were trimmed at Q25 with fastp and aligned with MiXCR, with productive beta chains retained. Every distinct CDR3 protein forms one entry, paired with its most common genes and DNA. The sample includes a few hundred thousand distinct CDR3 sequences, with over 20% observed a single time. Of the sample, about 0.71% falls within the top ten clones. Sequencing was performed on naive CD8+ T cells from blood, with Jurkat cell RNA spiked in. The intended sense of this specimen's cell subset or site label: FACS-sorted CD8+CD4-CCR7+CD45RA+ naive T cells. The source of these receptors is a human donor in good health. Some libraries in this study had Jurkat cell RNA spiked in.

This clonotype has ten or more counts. Here the CDR3 DNA reads TGTGCCAGCAGCCCAACTAGCGGGGGGGATTCAGATACGCAGTATTTT. Its translation: CASSPTSGGDSDTQYF. This chain uses TRBV12-3 or TRBV12-4 with TRBJ2-3; 13 positions match TRBD2. The junction had 7 bases not matched to a gene; V was cut back by 6 bases and J by 4 bases. The CDR3 sequence is 16 residues long.

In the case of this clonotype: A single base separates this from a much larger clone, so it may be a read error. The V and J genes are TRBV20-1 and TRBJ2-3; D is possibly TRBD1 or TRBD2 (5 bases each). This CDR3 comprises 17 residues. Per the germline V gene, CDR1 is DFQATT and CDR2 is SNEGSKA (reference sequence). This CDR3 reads CSPRAEWGLFNTDTQYF. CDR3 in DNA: TGCAGTCCTAGAGCCGAGTGGGGGTTATTTAACACAGATACGCAGTATTTT.

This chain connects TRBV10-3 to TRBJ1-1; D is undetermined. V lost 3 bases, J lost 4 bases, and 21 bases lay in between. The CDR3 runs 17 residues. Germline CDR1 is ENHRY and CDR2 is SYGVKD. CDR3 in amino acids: CAISDSKVRFGGTEAFF. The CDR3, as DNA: TGTGCCATCAGTGACTCCAAAGTAAGATTTGGAGGCACTGAAGCTTTCTTT.

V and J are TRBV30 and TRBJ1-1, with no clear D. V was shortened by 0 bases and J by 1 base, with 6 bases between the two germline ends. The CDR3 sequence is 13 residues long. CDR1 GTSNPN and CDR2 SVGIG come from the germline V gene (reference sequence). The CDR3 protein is CAWSVMTNTEAFF. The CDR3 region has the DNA TGTGCCTGGAGTGTTATGACGAACACTGAAGCTTTCTTT. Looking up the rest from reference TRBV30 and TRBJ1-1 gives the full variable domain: SQTIHQWPATLVQPVGSPLSLECTVEGTSNPNLYWYRQAAGRGLQLLFYSVGIGQISSEVPQNLSASRPQDRQFILSSKKLLLSDSGFYLCAWSVMTNTEAFFGQGTRLTVV.

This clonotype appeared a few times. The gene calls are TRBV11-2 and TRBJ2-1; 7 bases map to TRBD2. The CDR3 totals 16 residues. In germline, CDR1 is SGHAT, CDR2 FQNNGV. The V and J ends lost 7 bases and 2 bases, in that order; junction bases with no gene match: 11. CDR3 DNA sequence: TGTGCCAGCACCGATACCGGGCTAGCGGCCTACAATGAGCAGTTCTTC. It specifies CASTDTGLAAYNEQFF.

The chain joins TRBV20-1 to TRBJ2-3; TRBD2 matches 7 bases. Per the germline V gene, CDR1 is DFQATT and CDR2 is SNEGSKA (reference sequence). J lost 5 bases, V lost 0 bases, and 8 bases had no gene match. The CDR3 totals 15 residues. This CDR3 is CSARDWRETVDTQYF. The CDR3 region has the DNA TGCAGTGCTAGAGATTGGCGGGAGACGGTAGATACGCAGTATTTT.

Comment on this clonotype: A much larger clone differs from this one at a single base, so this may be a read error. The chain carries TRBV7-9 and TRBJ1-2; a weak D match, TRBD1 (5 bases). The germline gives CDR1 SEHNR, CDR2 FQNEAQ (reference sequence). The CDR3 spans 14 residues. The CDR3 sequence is CASTQSDRFYSYTF. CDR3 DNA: TGTGCCAGCACCCAATCAGACAGATTCTATAGCTACACCTTC. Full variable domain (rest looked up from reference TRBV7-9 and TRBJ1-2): DTGVSQNPRHKITKRGQNVTFRCDPISEHNRLYWYRQTLGQGPEFLTYFQNEAQLEKSRLLSDRFSAERPKGSFSTLEIQRTEQGDSAMYLCASTQSDRFYSYTFGSGTRLTVV.

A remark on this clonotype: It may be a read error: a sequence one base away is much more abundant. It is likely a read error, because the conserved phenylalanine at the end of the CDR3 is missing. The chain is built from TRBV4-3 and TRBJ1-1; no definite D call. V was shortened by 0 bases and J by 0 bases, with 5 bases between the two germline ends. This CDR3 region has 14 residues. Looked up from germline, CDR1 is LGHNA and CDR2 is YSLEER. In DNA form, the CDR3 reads TGCGCCAGCAGCCAAGATGGGGTGAACACTGAAGCTTTCCTT. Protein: CASSQDGVNTEAFL.

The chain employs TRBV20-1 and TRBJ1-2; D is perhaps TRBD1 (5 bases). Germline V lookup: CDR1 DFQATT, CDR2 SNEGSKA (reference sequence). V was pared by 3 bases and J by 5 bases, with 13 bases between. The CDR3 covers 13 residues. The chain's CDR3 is CSASLWGEYGYTF. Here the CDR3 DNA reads TGCAGTGCTAGTTTGTGGGGGGAGTATGGCTACACCTTC.

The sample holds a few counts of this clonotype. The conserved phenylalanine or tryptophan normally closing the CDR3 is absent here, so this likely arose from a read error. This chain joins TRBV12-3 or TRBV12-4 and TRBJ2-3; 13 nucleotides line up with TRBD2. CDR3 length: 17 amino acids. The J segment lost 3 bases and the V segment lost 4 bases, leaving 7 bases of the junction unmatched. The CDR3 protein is CASSSPRTSGGTDTQYL. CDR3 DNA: TGTGCCAGCAGTTCGCCTAGGACTAGCGGGGGAACAGATACGCAGTATTTA.

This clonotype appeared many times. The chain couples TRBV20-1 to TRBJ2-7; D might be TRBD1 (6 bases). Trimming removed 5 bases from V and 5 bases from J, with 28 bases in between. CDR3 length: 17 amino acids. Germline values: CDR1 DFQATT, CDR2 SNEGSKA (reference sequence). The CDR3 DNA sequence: TGCAGTGCTCCGCCCTTTGGGCCGGGACATGGGGAGAACGAGCAGTACTTC. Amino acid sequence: CSAPPFGPGHGENEQYF.

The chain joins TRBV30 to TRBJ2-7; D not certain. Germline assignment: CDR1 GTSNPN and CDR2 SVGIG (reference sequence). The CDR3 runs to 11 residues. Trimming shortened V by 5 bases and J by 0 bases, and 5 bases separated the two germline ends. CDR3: CAWGHSYEQYF. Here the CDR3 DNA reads TGTGCCTGGGGGCACTCCTACGAGCAGTACTTC.

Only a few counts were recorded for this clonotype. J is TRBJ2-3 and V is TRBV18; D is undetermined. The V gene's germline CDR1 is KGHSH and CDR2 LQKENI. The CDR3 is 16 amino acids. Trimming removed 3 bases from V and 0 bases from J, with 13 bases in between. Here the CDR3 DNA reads TGTGCCAGCTCACCTGAAACGGTATTTAGCACAGATACGCAGTATTTT. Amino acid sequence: CASSPETVFSTDTQYF.

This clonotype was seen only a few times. The CDR3 loop reads CASSYGVTVSGANVLTF. CDR3 in DNA: TGTGCCAGTAGTTACGGAGTGACGGTGTCTGGGGCCAACGTCCTGACTTTC. This chain joins TRBV19 and TRBJ2-6; the D is unclear. The ends were cut back, 5 bases at V and 1 base at J, with 15 bases in the middle. Germline CDR1 reads LNHDA; CDR2 reads SQIVND (reference sequence). CDR3 length equals 17 residues.

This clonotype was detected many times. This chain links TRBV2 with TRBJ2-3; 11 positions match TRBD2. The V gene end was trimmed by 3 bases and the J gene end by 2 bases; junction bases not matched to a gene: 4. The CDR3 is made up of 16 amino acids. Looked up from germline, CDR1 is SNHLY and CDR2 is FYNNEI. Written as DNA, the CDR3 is TGTGCCAGCAGTGACGGGACTAGCGGTTCCACAGATACGCAGTATTTT. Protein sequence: CASSDGTSGSTDTQYF.

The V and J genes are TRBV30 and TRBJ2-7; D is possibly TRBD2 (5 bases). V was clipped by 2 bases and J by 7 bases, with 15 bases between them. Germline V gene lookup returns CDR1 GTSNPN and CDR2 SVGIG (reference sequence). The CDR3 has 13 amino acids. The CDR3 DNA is TGTGCCTGGAGTTTGTCGGGATTTGGAGAGCAGTACTTC. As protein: CAWSLSGFGEQYF.

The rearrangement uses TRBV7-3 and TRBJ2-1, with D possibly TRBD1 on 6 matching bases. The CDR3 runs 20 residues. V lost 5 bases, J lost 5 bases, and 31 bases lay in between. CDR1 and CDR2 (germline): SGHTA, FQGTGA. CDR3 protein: CASSPRAVGQLEFNHNEQFF. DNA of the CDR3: TGTGCCAGCAGCCCAAGAGCCGTAGGACAGCTAGAATTTAACCACAATGAGCAGTTCTTC.

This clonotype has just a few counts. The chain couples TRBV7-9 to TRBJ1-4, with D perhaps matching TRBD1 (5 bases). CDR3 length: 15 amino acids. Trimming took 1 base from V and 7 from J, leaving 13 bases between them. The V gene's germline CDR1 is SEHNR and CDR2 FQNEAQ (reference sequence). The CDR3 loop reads CASSLVSTGGEKLFF. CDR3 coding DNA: TGTGCCAGCAGCTTAGTTTCCACCGGGGGTGAAAAACTGTTTTTT.

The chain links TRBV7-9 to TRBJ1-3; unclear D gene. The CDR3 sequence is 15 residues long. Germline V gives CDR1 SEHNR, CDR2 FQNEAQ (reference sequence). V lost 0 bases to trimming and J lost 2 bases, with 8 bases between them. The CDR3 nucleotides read TGTGCCAGCAGCTTAGCTGTGGCGCCTGGAAACACCATATATTTT. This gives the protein CASSLAVAPGNTIYF.

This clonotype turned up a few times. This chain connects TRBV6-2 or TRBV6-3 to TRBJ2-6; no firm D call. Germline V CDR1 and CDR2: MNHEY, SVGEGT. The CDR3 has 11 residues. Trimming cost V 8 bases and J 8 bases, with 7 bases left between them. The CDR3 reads CASFNPNVLTF. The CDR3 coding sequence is TGTGCCAGCTTCAATCCCAACGTCCTGACTTTC.

The CDR3 loop is CASSQPGGVTGELFF. In nucleotides, the CDR3 is TGTGCCAGCAGCCAGCCCGGGGGGGTCACCGGGGAGCTGTTTTTT. The chain recombines TRBV3-1 with TRBJ2-2; the match to TRBD2 covers 8 bases. With V trimmed by 3 bases and J by 4 bases, 4 bases remained unmatched. Germline V gives CDR1 LGHDT, CDR2 YNNKEL (reference sequence). This CDR3 contains 15 residues.